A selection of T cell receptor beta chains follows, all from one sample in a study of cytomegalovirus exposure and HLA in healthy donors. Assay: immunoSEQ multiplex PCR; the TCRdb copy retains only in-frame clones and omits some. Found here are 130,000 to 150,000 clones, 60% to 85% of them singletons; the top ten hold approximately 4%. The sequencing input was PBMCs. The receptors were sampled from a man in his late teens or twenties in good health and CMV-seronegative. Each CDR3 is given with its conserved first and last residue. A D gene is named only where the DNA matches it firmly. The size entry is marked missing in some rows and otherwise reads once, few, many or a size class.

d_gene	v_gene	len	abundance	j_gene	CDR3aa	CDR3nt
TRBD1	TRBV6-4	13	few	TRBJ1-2	CATRDSTNYGYTF	TGTGCCACCAGGGACAGTACAAACTATGGCTACACCTTC
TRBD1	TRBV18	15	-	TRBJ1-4	CASSFYRGDNEKLFF	TGTGCCAGCTCGTTCTACAGGGGCGATAATGAAAAACTGTTTTTT
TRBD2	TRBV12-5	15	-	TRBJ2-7	CASGPPTSGGLARYF	TGTGCTAGTGGTCCGCCGACTAGCGGGGGGTTGGCGCGGTACTTC
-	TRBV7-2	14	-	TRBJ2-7	CASSWAEGSYEQYF	TGTGCCAGCAGCTGGGCGGAGGGCTCGTACGAGCAGTACTTC
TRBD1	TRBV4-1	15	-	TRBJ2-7	CASSQRQGAVYEQYF	TGCGCCAGCAGCCAAAGACAGGGGGCAGTTTACGAGCAGTACTTC
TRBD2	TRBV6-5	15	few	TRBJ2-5	CASSYSGGEGETQYF	TGTGCCAGCAGTTACTCGGGAGGGGAGGGAGAGACCCAGTACTTC
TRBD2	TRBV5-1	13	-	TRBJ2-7	CASSPSGAYEQYF	TGCGCCAGCAGTCCTAGCGGGGCCTACGAGCAGTACTTC
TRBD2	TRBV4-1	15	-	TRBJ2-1	CASSRGLAVSNEQFF	TGCGCCAGCAGCCGAGGGCTAGCGGTGTCAAATGAGCAGTTCTTC
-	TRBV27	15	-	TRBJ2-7	CASSFGQHRPYEQYF	TGTGCCAGCAGTTTTGGGCAGCACCGACCCTACGAGCAGTACTTC
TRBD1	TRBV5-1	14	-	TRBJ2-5	CASSWGQYQETQYF	TGCGCCAGCAGCTGGGGACAGTACCAAGAGACCCAGTACTTC
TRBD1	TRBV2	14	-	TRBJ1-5	CASGTGWVNQPQHF	TGTGCCAGCGGGACAGGGTGGGTCAATCAGCCCCAGCATTTT
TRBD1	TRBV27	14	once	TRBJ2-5	CASSTRTGLETQYF	TGTGCCAGCAGTACTCGGACAGGGTTAGAGACCCAGTACTTC
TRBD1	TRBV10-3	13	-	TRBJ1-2	CATEDRGQLGYTF	TGTGCCACCGAAGACAGGGGGCAACTTGGCTACACCTTC
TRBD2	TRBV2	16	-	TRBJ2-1	CASRSTRLAGYNEQFF	TGTGCCAGCAGGAGCACGCGACTAGCCGGCTACAATGAGCAGTTCTTC
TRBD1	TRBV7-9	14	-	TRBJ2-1	CASSPSGGDNEQFF	TGTGCCAGCAGCCCCTCAGGGGGAGACAATGAGCAGTTCTTC
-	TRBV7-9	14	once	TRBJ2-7	CASSLAFSRYEQYF	TGTGCCAGCAGCTTAGCGTTTAGCAGATACGAGCAGTACTTC